This T cell receptor (beta chain) appears in the sequencing data of a study of blood T cell repertoires in COVID-19. This CDR3 has 14 residues. CDR1 and CDR2 (germline): MDHEN, SYDVKM. V lost 7 bases and J 0 bases, leaving 12 bases between the germline ends. The data were produced by immunoSEQ multiplex PCR, yet TCRdb's version contains in-frame clones alone and is incomplete. The sample consists of 200,000 to 250,000 clones, 84% of them appearing once. The V and J genes are TRBV28 and TRBJ1-1; no definite D call. Input material: PBMCs or T cells enriched from blood (not recorded which). This clonotype was obtained from a man in his 60s who had recovered from COVID-19. The CDR3 sequence: CASKSGSMNTEAFF. The CDR3 DNA sequence: TGTGCCAGCAAATCGGGGAGCATGAACACTGAAGCTTTCTTT.